The following is a T cell receptor (beta chain) sequence with its context. The primer mix had 60 Vbeta and 13 Jbeta primers. The method was immunoSEQ multiplex PCR; TCRdb's version includes in-frame clones alone and lacks a portion of them. There are some 130,000 clones in the sample, with roughly 2% held by the top ten. This record comes from a study of cytomegalovirus exposure and HLA in healthy donors. Trimming took off 3 bases at V and 0 bases at J, with 6 bases between the two ends. The germline V gene encodes CDR1 MNHEY and CDR2 SMNVEV (reference sequence). The CDR3 runs 13 residues. The rearrangement uses TRBV27 and TRBJ2-7, with unresolved D. Material: PBMCs. The receptor comes from a woman aged 55-69 years in good health and CMV-seronegative. The CDR3 DNA reads TGTGCCAGCAGTTTCTCCAGCTCCTACGAGCAGTACTTC. Residues: CASSFSSSYEQYF.